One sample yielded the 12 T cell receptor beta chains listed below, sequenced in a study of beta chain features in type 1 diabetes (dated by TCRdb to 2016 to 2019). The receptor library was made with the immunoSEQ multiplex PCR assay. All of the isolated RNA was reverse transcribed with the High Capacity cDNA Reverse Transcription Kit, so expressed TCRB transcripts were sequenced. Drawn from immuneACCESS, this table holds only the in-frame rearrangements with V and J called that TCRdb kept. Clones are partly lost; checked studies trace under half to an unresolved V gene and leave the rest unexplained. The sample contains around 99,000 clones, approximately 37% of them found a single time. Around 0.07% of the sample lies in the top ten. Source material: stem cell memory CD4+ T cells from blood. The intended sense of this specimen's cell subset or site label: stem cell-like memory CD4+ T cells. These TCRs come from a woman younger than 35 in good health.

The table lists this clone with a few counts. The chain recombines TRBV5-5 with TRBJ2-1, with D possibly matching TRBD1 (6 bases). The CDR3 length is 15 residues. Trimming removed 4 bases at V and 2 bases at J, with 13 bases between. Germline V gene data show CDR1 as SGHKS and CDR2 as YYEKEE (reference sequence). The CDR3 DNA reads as TGTGCCAGCAGCCGCACCGGGACACCCTACAATGAGCAGTTCTTC. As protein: CASSRTGTPYNEQFF.

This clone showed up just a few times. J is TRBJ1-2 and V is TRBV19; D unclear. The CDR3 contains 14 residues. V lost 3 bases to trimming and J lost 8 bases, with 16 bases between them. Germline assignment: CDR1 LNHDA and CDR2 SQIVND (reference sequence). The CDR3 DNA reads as TGTGCCAGTAGTATCCGTCCGGTTGAGCGAGGCTACACCTTC. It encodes CASSIRPVERGYTF.

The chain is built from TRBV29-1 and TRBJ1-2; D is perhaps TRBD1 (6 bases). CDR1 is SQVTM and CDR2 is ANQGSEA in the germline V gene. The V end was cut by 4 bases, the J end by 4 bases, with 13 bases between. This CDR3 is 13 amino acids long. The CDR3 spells CSVAAGVFYGYTF. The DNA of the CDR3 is TGCAGCGTTGCGGCAGGGGTTTTCTATGGCTACACCTTC.

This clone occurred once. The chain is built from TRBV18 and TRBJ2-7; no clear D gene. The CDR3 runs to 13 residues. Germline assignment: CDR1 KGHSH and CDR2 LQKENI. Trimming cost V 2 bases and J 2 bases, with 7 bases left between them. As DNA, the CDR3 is TGTGCCAGCTCACCAGGGCTGACCTACGAGCAGTACTTC. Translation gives CASSPGLTYEQYF.

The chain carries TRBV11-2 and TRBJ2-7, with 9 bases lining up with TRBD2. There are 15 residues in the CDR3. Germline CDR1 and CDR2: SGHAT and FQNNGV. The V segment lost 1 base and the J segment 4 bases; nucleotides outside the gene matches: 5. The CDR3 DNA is TGTGCCAGCAGCTTAGGGAGCGGGAGGAGGTACGAGCAGTACTTC. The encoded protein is CASSLGSGRRYEQYF.

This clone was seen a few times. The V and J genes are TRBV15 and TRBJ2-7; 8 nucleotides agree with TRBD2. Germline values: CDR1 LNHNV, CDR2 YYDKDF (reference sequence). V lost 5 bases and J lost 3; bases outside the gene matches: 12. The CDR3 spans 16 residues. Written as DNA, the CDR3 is TGTGCCACCAGCCCACCGGGGGGGACCCGGTTCTACGAGCAGTACTTC. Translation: CATSPPGGTRFYEQYF.

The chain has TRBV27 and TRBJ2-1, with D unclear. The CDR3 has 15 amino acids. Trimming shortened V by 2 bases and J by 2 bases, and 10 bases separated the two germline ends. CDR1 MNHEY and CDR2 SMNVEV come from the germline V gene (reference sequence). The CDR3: CASSLAGQPYNEQFF. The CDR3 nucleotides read TGTGCCAGCAGTTTAGCTGGGCAGCCCTACAATGAGCAGTTCTTC.

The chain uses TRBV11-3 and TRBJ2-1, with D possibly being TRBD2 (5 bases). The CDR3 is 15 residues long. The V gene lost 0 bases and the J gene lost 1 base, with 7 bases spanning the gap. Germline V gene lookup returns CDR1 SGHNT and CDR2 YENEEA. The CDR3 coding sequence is TGTGCCAGCAGCTTAGAGGGGAGATCCTACAATGAGCAGTTCTTC. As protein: CASSLEGRSYNEQFF.

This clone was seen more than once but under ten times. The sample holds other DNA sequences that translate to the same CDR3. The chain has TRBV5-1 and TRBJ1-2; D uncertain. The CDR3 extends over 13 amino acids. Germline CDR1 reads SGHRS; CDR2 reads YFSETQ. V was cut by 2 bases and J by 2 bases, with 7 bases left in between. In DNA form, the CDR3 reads TGCGCCAGCAGCTTCAGTCAGAACTATGGCTACACCTTC. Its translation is CASSFSQNYGYTF.

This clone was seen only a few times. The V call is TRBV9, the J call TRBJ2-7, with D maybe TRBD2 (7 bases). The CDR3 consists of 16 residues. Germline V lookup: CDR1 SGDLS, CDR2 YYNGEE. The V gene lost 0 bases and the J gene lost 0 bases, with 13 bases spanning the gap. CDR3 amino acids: CASSVAGGAGSYEQYF. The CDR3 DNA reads TGTGCCAGCAGCGTAGCGGGGGGCGCTGGCTCCTACGAGCAGTACTTC.

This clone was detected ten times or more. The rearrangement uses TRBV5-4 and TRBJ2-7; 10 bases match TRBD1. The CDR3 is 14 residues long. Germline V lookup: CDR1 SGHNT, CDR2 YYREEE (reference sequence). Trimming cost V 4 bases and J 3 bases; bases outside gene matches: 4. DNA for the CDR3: TGTGCCAGCAGCCGGGACAGGGGCCGCTACGAGCAGTACTTC. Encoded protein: CASSRDRGRYEQYF.

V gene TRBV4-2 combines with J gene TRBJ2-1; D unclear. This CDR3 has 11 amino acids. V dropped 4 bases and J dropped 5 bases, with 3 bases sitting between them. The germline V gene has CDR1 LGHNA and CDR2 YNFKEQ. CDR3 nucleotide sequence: TGTGCCAGCAGCCTAAACAATGAGCAGTTCTTC. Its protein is CASSLNNEQFF.